The clone carrying this TCR beta chain was recorded a few times. Only healthy Caucasians were enrolled as donors. The sample is drawn from a study of identical twins. MiXCR was run by TCRdb on the 5' RACE reads, yielding one entry per CDR3 protein. The data contain 690,000 or so distinct CDR3 sequences, less than 10% of them seen just once; the ten biggest clones take up about 0.98%. This CDR3 is 14 amino acids long. Trimming took 4 bases from V and 1 from J; bases not matched to a gene: 5. Germline V gene data show CDR1 as GTSNPN and CDR2 as SVGIG (reference sequence). This sample also belongs to another study, concerning yellow fever vaccine responses in identical twins.

The chain couples TRBV30 to TRBJ2-3, with 7 bases lining up with TRBD2. The TCR comes from a young woman in good health. Sequenced material: PBMCs. The CDR3 DNA reads TGTGCCTGGACTATCGCGGGGGGCACAGATACGCAGTATTTT. Translated, it gives CAWTIAGGTDTQYF.